This T cell receptor (beta chain) is drawn from a study of shared clonotypes between healthy human individuals. TCRdb's copy holds only in-frame clones and misses some; the assay was immunoSEQ multiplex PCR. In the table there are about a million clones, 70% to 85% of which are singletons. Germline CDR1 and CDR2: MNHEY and SMNVEV (reference sequence). This CDR3 is 20 amino acids long. Study-level points and caveats: Of the naive CD4 clonotypes, around 5% were shared across several donors.

Comment on this clone: Antigen unknown. A read error may account for a junction end that differs from germline.

The sequence derives from a man aged 18 to 35 in good health. Some clones in this sample may be carry-over from other donors' samples. V usage is TRBV27 and J usage is TRBJ1-5, with 10 bases lining up with TRBD1. Sequenced sample: memory CD4+ T cells from PBMCs. Documented subset: CD45RA-negative fraction. The chain's CDR3 is CASSLGDRGKIIPHNQPQHF. The CDR3 nucleotides are TGTGCTAGCAGTTTAGGGGACAGGGGCAAAATAATACCCCACAATCAGCCCCAGCATTTT.